The 30 T cell receptor beta chains below all came from one sample that was sequenced in a study of blood T cell repertoires in COVID-19. Here immunoSEQ multiplex PCR was the method, and the copy in TCRdb shows in-frame clones only, minus some. Of under 150,000 clones in the sample, over 70% were seen once. Sequencing input: peripheral blood. These receptors were collected from a man aged 45-60 years with acute or convalescent COVID-19.

The chain uses TRBV5-1 and TRBJ1-1; D is possibly TRBD1 (6 bases). Germline assignment: CDR1 SGHRS and CDR2 YFSETQ. Trimming took 1 base from V and 1 from J, leaving 8 bases between them. The CDR3 sequence is 14 residues long. The CDR3 is CASSLTGTNTEAFF. For the CDR3, the DNA is TGCGCCAGCAGCTTGACAGGGACGAACACTGAAGCTTTCTTT.

This clone has just one count. The genes are TRBV7-3 and TRBJ2-3, with a possible D match to TRBD2 (5 bases). Germline V gene data show CDR1 as SGHTA and CDR2 as FQGTGA. There are 16 residues in the CDR3. Between the trimmed V and J ends, which lost 3 bases and 3 bases, there was a span of 16 bases. CDR3 sequence: CASSFGVPPGTDTQYF. CDR3 DNA sequence: TGTGCCAGCAGCTTCGGGGTCCCCCCGGGAACAGATACGCAGTATTTT. The variable domain in full, with the rest retrieved from reference TRBV7-3 and TRBJ2-3, is GAGVSQTPSNKVTEKGKYVELRCDPISGHTALYWYRQSLGQGPEFLIYFQGTGAADDSGLPNDRFFAVRPEGSVSTLKIQRTERGDSAVYLCASSFGVPPGTDTQYFGPGTRLTVL.

The chain is built from TRBV6-5 and TRBJ1-5; D is possibly TRBD1 (5 bases). CDR1 and CDR2 from the germline V gene are MNHEY and SVGAGI. This CDR3 has 13 residues. V lost 10 bases, J lost 1 base, and 11 bases lay in between. CDR3 loop: CATSGRSNQPQHF. The CDR3 DNA reads as TGTGCCACCTCAGGGAGGAGCAATCAGCCCCAGCATTTT.

The rearrangement links TRBV2 to TRBJ2-2, with D perhaps matching TRBD2 (6 bases). Germline CDR1 SNHLY, CDR2 FYNNEI. The CDR3 is 13 residues long. V lost 8 bases to trimming and J lost 5 bases, with 12 bases between them. The CDR3 sequence: CASGPRGTGELFF. CDR3 in DNA: TGTGCCAGCGGTCCCCGGGGGACCGGGGAGCTGTTTTTT. Complete variable domain (other parts from reference TRBV2 and TRBJ2-2): EPEVTQTPSHQVTQMGQEVILRCVPISNHLYFYWYRQILGQKVEFLVSFYNNEISEKSEIFDDQFSVERPDGSNFTLKIRSTKLEDSAMYFCASGPRGTGELFFGEGSRLTVL.

The CDR3 DNA follows: TGTGCCAGCAGACTGACCGGGACAGGGGCCTACGAGCAGTACTTC. Translated, it gives CASRLTGTGAYEQYF. The chain joins TRBV27 to TRBJ2-7; TRBD1 aligns across 10 bases. The V and J ends lost 6 bases and 2 bases, in that order; junction bases with no gene match: 7. Germline loops: CDR1 MNHEY, CDR2 SMNVEV (reference sequence). CDR3 length equals 15 residues.

The chain couples TRBV6-5 to TRBJ1-2, with 7 bases matching TRBD1. The CDR3 sequence is 14 residues long. The V gene end was trimmed by 6 bases and the J gene end by 7 bases; junction bases not matched to a gene: 11. In germline, CDR1 is MNHEY, CDR2 SVGAGI. The CDR3 coding sequence is TGTGCCAGCAGGACTCTCGGGACAGTCCTTGGCTACACCTTC. It yields the protein CASRTLGTVLGYTF.

The rearrangement uses TRBV6-6 and TRBJ1-6; 9 bases line up with TRBD1. Germline values: CDR1 MNHNY, CDR2 SVGAGI (reference sequence). CDR3 length equals 13 residues. J gave up 16 bases and V 2 bases, and 6 bases lay outside the gene matches. Written as DNA, the CDR3 is TGTGCCAGCAGTTACGCGGACAGGGGACAACTCCACTTT. This sequence encodes CASSYADRGQLHF.

This chain connects TRBV5-1 to TRBJ2-1, with 12 bases matching TRBD2. The CDR3 is 16 amino acids. V was clipped by 0 bases and J by 8 bases; unmatched bases: 6. Germline CDR1 reads SGHRS; CDR2 reads YFSETQ. The CDR3 nucleotides are TGCGCCAGCAGCTTGGTCGCTAGCGGGGGGGCATATGAGCAGTTCTTC. This sequence encodes CASSLVASGGAYEQFF. The full variable domain, in which reference TRBV5-1 and TRBJ2-1 provide the parts outside the CDR3, is KAGVTQTPRYLIKTRGQQVTLSCSPISGHRSVSWYQQTPGQGLQFLFEYFSETQRNKGNFPGRFSGRQFSNSRSEMNVSTLELGDSALYLCASSLVASGGAYEQFFGPGTRLTVL.

The chain carries TRBV30 and TRBJ2-5; no clear D gene. This CDR3 comprises 11 residues. Trimming stripped 0 bases from V and 5 bases from J, with 4 bases between. Germline loops: CDR1 GTSNPN, CDR2 SVGIG (reference sequence). In DNA form, the CDR3 reads TGTGCCTGGAGTGTCGTCGAGACCCAGTACTTC. Its translation: CAWSVVETQYF.

The chain has TRBV30 and TRBJ1-3; D ambiguous. Germline lookup yields CDR1 GTSNPN and CDR2 SVGIG (reference sequence). V gave up 4 bases and J gave up 0 bases, with 7 bases separating them. The CDR3 is 13 amino acids. This CDR3 reads CAWTPSSGNTIYF. The CDR3 nucleotides are TGTGCCTGGACGCCGAGCTCTGGAAACACCATATATTTT.

This clone was seen only a few times. This sequence joins TRBV11-2 and TRBJ1-1, with 8 bases lining up with TRBD1. Germline CDR1 reads SGHAT; CDR2 reads FQNNGV. The CDR3 is 18 residues long. Trimming cost V 5 bases and J 4 bases; bases outside gene matches: 18. This CDR3 is CASSLSGFQGARSTEAFF. In nucleotides, the CDR3 is TGTGCCAGCAGCCTTAGCGGGTTTCAGGGGGCGCGTAGCACTGAAGCTTTCTTT. The full variable domain, in which reference TRBV11-2 and TRBJ1-1 provide the parts outside the CDR3, is EAGVAQSPRYKIIEKRQSVAFWCNPISGHATLYWYQQILGQGPKLLIQFQNNGVVDDSQLPKDRFSAERLKGVDSTLKIQPAKLEDSAVYLCASSLSGFQGARSTEAFFGQGTRLTVV.

This clone has just one count. J is TRBJ2-3 and V is TRBV27; 10 bases line up with TRBD2. This CDR3 has 15 amino acids. CDR1 MNHEY and CDR2 SMNVEV come from the germline V gene (reference sequence). With 6 bases clipped from V and 3 bases from J, the junction kept 6 bases outside the gene matches. The CDR3 sequence: CASRTSGVGTDTQYF. CDR3 nucleotides: TGTGCCAGCAGAACTAGCGGGGTGGGTACAGATACGCAGTATTTT.

This clone came up many times. This sequence joins TRBV2 and TRBJ1-3, with D possibly TRBD1 on 6 matching bases. Germline lookup yields CDR1 SNHLY and CDR2 FYNNEI. The CDR3 is 16 residues long. V lost 0 bases, J lost 4 bases, and 13 bases lay in between. The CDR3 coding sequence is TGTGCCAGCAGTGAAGCGCTTGGGGGCCAGGGAAACACCATATATTTT. Translated, it gives CASSEALGGQGNTIYF.

The CDR3 reads CSVDADTSYGYTF. The CDR3 nucleotides are TGCAGCGTCGATGCCGACACCTCCTATGGCTACACCTTC. V usage is TRBV29-1 and J usage is TRBJ1-2, with no clear D. Germline-derived CDR1 and CDR2 are SQVTM and ANQGSEA. The CDR3 length is 13 residues. Trimming left V 6 bases short and J 4 bases short, with 15 bases between.

In DNA form, the CDR3 reads TGCGCCAGCAGCCAAGATACGGGGTGGAATGAGCAGTTCTTC. Protein sequence: CASSQDTGWNEQFF. The J gene is TRBJ2-1, the V gene TRBV4-1; tentative D call: TRBD2 (5 bases). V dropped 0 bases and J dropped 7 bases, with 10 bases sitting between them. CDR3 length equals 14 residues. Germline loops: CDR1 MGHRA, CDR2 YSYEKL.

This chain links TRBV6-6 with TRBJ1-4, with D possibly being TRBD1 (6 bases). CDR3 size: 16 residues. In germline, CDR1 is MNHNY, CDR2 SVGAGI (reference sequence). V was clipped by 4 bases and J by 3 bases, with 15 bases between them. DNA for the CDR3: TGTGCCAGCAGTTCCAGCCCACAGGGCGCTAATGAAAAACTGTTTTTT. Residues: CASSSSPQGANEKLFF.

The J gene is TRBJ2-3, the V gene TRBV7-2, with D maybe TRBD1 (5 bases). V lost 1 base and J lost 7, with 12 bases in between. The CDR3 runs 14 residues. Germline CDR1 is SGHTA and CDR2 is FQGNSA. Here the CDR3 DNA reads TGTGCCAGCAGCTTAGGCAGGGCTGGAAATACGCAGTATTTT. Its protein product is CASSLGRAGNTQYF.

This clone was seen a handful of times. The V and J genes are TRBV6-5 and TRBJ1-5; TRBD1 agrees at 7 bases. V lost 6 bases and J lost 0; bases outside the gene matches: 5. CDR3 length: 15 amino acids. Germline V gene lookup returns CDR1 MNHEY and CDR2 SVGAGI. The CDR3 reads CASSRDSYSNQPQHF. DNA for the CDR3: TGTGCCAGCAGCAGGGACAGTTATAGCAATCAGCCCCAGCATTTT.

The chain is built from TRBV29-1 and TRBJ2-5, with D unclear. This CDR3 is built from 12 residues. Deletions cut 6 bases from V and 2 bases from J, with 10 bases between. Per germline, CDR1 SQVTM and CDR2 ANQGSEA. CDR3 residues: CSVERQQETQYF. For the CDR3, the DNA is TGCAGCGTCGAACGACAACAAGAGACCCAGTACTTC.

The J gene is TRBJ2-3, the V gene TRBV25-1; D uncertain. CDR1 is MGHDK, CDR2 SYGVNS, per germline. V gave up 6 bases and J gave up 3 bases, with 4 bases separating them. CDR3 length equals 11 residues. The DNA for the CDR3 is TGTGCCAGCAGCTTTACAGATACGCAGTATTTT. The encoded protein is CASSFTDTQYF.

V and J are TRBV9 and TRBJ2-3; 8 nucleotides line up with TRBD2. Germline values: CDR1 SGDLS, CDR2 YYNGEE. The CDR3 totals 18 residues. Unmatched junction bases numbered 16, after V lost 3 bases and J lost 4 bases. CDR3 DNA sequence: TGTGCCAGCAGCGCCCGAGGGTTCGCGGGGGGAGGCCCAGATACGCAGTATTTT. Protein product: CASSARGFAGGGPDTQYF.

The genes are TRBV5-4 and TRBJ1-2; D is uncertain. CDR3 length: 13 amino acids. Trimming left V 4 bases short and J 8 bases short, with 15 bases between. The germline V gene has CDR1 SGHNT and CDR2 YYREEE (reference sequence). CDR3 sequence reads: CASSPDPTIGYTF. The DNA of the CDR3 is TGTGCCAGCAGCCCCGACCCAACTATAGGCTACACCTTC.

This clone was observed at least ten times. The chain links TRBV19 to TRBJ1-1; TRBD1 matches 8 bases. The V segment lost 6 bases and the J segment 4 bases; nucleotides outside the gene matches: 10. The CDR3 extends over 15 amino acids. The germline gives CDR1 LNHDA, CDR2 SQIVND (reference sequence). CDR3 bases: TGTGCCAGTAGCCTCTCTCAGGGGGCGGGCACTGAAGCTTTCTTT. Protein: CASSLSQGAGTEAFF.

The rearrangement joins TRBV10-3 to TRBJ1-2, with a possible D match to TRBD1 (6 bases). Germline values: CDR1 ENHRY, CDR2 SYGVKD. CDR3 length: 14 amino acids. Trimming removed 6 bases from V and 5 bases from J, with 16 bases in between. The CDR3 coding sequence is TGTGCCATCAGCGCTACGGACAGTAGATATGGCTACACCTTC. It codes for CAISATDSRYGYTF.

The chain combines TRBV10-3 with TRBJ1-3, with 7 bases identical to TRBD1. V lost 9 bases to trimming and J lost 0 bases; unmatched junction nucleotides: 8. CDR1 ENHRY and CDR2 SYGVKD come from the germline V gene. This CDR3 has 15 amino acids. The CDR3 DNA reads as TGTGCCATGGGCCGGGACAGACGCTCTGGAAACACCATATATTTT. It translates to CAMGRDRRSGNTIYF.

The chain uses TRBV9 and TRBJ2-1, with 8 bases lining up with TRBD2. This CDR3 comprises 15 residues. J was trimmed by 5 bases and V by 0 bases; bases with no gene match: 4. CDR1 and CDR2 from the germline V gene are SGDLS and YYNGEE. The CDR3 DNA reads as TGTGCCAGCAGCGTAGGGGGGACTAGAGACAATGAGCAGTTCTTC. As protein: CASSVGGTRDNEQFF.

The gene calls are TRBV11-2 and TRBJ2-7, with 11 bases identical to TRBD2. The CDR3 consists of 14 residues. Germline CDR1 and CDR2: SGHAT and FQNNGV. Trimming removed 9 bases from V and 4 bases from J; junction bases left unmatched: 8. CDR3 sequence reads: CARPLAGGHYEQYV. The CDR3 DNA sequence: TGTGCCAGACCCCTAGCGGGGGGACATTACGAGCAGTACGTC.

The chain links TRBV11-3 to TRBJ2-5, with TRBD2 identical over 8 bases. The CDR3 contains 14 residues. V was pared by 5 bases and J by 4 bases, with 6 bases of the junction left unmatched. CDR1 and CDR2 from the germline V gene are SGHNT and YENEEA. CDR3 amino acids: CASSPGGVRETQYF. The CDR3, as DNA: TGTGCCAGCAGCCCCGGGGGGGTTAGAGAGACCCAGTACTTC. The whole variable domain, filled in from reference TRBV11-3 and TRBJ2-5, reads EAGVVQSPRYKIIEKKQPVAFWCNPISGHNTLYWYLQNLGQGPELLIRYENEEAVDDSQLPKDRFSAERLKGVDSTLKIQPAELGDSAVYLCASSPGGVRETQYFGPGTRLLVL.

This chain joins TRBV7-2 and TRBJ2-1; D is unclear. Between the trimmed V and J ends, which lost 2 bases and 4 bases, there was a span of 12 bases. The CDR3 extends over 15 amino acids. Germline CDR1 reads SGHTA; CDR2 reads FQGNSA. The CDR3 nucleotides are TGTGCCAGCAGCTTAAGCGTCTATCTTTACAATGAGCAGTTCTTC. Residues: CASSLSVYLYNEQFF.

The J gene is TRBJ1-1, the V gene TRBV6-5; D is undetermined. Germline CDR1 MNHEY, CDR2 SVGAGI. This CDR3 has 13 residues. Trimming removed 2 bases at V and 6 bases at J, with 10 bases between. CDR3 DNA sequence: TGTGCCAGCAGTTACCTCTTCGAGGCTGAAGCTTTCTTT. Its protein product is CASSYLFEAEAFF.